This T cell receptor (beta chain) was obtained from a study of control samples from healthy donors and cancer patients. CDR1 is GTSNPN, CDR2 SVGIG, per germline (reference sequence). The V end lost 2 bases, the J end lost 0 bases, and 13 bases lay between the germline ends. The CDR3 runs 16 residues. Measured with immunoSEQ multiplex PCR; TCRdb has only the in-frame clones, and not every one. The table includes around 51,000 clones, 80% detected once. The chain uses TRBV30 and TRBJ1-4; D is undetermined. The sequence derives from a man in his sixties or seventies in good health. The sample was blood. The CDR3 region has the DNA TGTGCCTGGAGTCTCTTTTACGGTGCAACTAATGAAAAACTGTTTTTT. Its translation: CAWSLFYGATNEKLFF.